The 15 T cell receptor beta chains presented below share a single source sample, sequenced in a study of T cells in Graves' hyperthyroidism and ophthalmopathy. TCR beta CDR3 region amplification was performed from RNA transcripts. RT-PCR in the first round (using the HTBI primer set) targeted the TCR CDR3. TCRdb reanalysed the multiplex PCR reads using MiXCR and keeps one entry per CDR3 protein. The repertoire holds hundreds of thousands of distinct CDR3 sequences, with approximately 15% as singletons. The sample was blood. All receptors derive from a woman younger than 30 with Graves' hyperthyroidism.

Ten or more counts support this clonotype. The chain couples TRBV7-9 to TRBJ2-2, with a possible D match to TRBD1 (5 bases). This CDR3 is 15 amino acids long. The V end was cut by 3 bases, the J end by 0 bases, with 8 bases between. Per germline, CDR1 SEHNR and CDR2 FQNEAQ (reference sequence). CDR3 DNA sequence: TGTGCCAGCAGCTTTATAGGGGCGAACACCGGGGAGCTGTTTTTT. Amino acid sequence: CASSFIGANTGELFF.

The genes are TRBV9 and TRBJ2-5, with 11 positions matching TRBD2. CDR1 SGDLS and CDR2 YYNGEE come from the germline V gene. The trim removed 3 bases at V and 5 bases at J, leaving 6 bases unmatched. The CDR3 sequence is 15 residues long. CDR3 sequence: CASSGVAGGSETQYF. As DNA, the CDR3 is TGTGCCAGCAGCGGAGTAGCGGGGGGGTCGGAGACCCAGTACTTC.

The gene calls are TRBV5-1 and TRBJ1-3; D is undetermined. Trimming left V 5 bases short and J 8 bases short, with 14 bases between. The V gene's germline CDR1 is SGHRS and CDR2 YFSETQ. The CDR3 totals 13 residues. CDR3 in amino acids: CASSAATRDTIYF. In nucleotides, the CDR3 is TGCGCCAGCAGTGCGGCTACCCGAGACACCATATATTTT.

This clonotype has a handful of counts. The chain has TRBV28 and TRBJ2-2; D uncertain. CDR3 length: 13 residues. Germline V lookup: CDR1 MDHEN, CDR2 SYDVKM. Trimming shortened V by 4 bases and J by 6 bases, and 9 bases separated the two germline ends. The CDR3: CASSWGVAGELFF. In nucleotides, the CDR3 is TGTGCCAGCAGTTGGGGTGTGGCCGGGGAGCTGTTTTTT.

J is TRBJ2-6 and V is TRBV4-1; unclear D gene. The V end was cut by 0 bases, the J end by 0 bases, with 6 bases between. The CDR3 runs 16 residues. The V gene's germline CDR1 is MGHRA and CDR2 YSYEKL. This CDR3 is CASSQDTGSGANVLTF. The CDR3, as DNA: TGCGCCAGCAGCCAAGACACGGGCTCTGGGGCCAACGTCCTGACTTTC.

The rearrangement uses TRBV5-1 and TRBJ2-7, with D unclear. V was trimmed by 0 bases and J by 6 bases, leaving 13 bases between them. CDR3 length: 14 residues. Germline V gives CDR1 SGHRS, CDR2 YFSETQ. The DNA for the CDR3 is TGCGCCAGCAGCTTGGCCGCGACCACTACCGAGCAGTACTTC. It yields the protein CASSLAATTTEQYF.

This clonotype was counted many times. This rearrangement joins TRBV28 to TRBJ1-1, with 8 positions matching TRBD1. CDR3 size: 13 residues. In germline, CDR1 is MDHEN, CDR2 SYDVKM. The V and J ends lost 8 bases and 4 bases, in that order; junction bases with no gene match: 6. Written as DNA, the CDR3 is TGTGCCAGCGCTCAGGGGGCTCGCACTGAAGCTTTCTTT. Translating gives CASAQGARTEAFF.

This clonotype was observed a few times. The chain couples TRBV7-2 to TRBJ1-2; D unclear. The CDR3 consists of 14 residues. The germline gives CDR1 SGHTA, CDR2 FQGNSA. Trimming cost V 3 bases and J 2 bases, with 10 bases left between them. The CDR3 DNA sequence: TGTGCCAGCAGCTTTGATCTAGTGAACTATGGCTACACCTTC. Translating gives CASSFDLVNYGYTF.

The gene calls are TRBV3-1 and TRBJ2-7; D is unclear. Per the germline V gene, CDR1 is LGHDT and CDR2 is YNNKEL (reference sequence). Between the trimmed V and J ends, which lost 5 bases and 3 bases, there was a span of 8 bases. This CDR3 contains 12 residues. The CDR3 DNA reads TGTGCCAGCAGCTTGGGGATCTACGAGCAGTACTTC. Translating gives CASSLGIYEQYF.

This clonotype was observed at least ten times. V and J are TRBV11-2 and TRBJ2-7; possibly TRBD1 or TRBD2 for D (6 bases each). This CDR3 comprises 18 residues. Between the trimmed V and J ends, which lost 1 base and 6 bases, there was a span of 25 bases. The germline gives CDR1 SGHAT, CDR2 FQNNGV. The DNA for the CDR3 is TGTGCCAGCAGCTTAGTGCGGGGTAAACGAGCACCAGGGGCCGAGCAGTACTTC. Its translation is CASSLVRGKRAPGAEQYF.

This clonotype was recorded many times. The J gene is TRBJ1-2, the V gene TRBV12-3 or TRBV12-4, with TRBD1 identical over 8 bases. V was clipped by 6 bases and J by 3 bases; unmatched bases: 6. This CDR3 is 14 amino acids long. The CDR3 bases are TGTGCCAGCAGCCTGGACAGGGCGTACTATGGCTACACCTTC. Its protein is CASSLDRAYYGYTF.

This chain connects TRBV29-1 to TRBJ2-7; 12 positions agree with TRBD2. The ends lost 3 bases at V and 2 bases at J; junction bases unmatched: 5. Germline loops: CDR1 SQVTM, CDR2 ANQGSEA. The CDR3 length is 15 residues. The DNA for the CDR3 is TGCAGCGTTGATAGCCCTAGCGGGAGGGCCTACGAGCAGTACTTC. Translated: CSVDSPSGRAYEQYF.

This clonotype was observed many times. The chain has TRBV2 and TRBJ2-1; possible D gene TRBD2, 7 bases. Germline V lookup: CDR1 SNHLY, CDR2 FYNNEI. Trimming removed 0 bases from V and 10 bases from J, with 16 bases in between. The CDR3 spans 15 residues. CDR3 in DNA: TGTGCCAGCAGTGAAGCCTGGGGGGGGGCTAGCGAGCAGTTCTTC. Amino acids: CASSEAWGGASEQFF.

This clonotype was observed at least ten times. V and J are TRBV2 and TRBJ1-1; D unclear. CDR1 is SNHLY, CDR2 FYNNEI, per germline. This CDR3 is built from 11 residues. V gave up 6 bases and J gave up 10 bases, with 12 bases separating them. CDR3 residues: CASSDRPPAFF. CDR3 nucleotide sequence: TGTGCCAGCAGCGATCGCCCCCCAGCTTTCTTT.

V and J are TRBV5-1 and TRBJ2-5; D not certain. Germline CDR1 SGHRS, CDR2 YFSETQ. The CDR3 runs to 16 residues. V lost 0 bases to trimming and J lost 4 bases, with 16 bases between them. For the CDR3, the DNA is TGCGCCAGCAGCTTGGGTTCGACTGGACCTTTAGAGACCCAGTACTTC. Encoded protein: CASSLGSTGPLETQYF.